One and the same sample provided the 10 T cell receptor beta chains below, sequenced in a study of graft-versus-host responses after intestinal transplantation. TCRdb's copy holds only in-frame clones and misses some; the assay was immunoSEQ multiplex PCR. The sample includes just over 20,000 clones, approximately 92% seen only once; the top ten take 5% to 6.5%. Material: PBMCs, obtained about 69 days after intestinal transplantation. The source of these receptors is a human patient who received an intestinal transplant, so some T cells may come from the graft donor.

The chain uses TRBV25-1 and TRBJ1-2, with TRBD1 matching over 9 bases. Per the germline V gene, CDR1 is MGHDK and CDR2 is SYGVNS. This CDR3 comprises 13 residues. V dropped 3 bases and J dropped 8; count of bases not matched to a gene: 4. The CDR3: CASSENRGRGYTF. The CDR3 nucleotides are TGTGCCAGCAGTGAGAACAGGGGGCGGGGCTACACCTTC.

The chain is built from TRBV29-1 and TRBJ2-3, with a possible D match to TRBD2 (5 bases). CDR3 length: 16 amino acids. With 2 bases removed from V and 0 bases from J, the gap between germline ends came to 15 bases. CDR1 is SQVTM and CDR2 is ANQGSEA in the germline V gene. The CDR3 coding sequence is TGCAGCGTTGAACCGGAGGTCCCTCAGAGCACAGATACGCAGTATTTT. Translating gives CSVEPEVPQSTDTQYF.

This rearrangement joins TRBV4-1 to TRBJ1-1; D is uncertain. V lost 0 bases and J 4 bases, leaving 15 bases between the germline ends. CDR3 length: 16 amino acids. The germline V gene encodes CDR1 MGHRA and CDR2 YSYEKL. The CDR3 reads CASSQDFSPMSTEAFF. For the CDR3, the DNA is TGCGCCAGCAGCCAAGATTTCAGCCCCATGAGCACTGAAGCTTTCTTT.

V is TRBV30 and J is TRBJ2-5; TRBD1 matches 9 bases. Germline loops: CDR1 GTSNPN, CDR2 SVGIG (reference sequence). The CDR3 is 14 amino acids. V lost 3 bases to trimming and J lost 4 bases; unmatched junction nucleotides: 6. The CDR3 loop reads CAWRDTGGAETQYF. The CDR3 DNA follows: TGTGCCTGGAGAGATACAGGGGGCGCAGAGACCCAGTACTTC.

The CDR3 reads CASSYRNTEAFF. The DNA of the CDR3 is TGTGCCAGCAGTTACAGGAACACTGAAGCTTTCTTT. The V gene is TRBV6-5, the J gene TRBJ1-1; D remains unclear. The CDR3 covers 12 residues. The germline CDR1 and CDR2 sequences are MNHEY and SVGAGI. V gave up 2 bases and J gave up 1 base, with 2 bases separating them.

The chain's CDR3 is CSVLAGYEQYF. The CDR3 region has the DNA TGCAGTGTCCTGGCGGGATACGAGCAGTACTTC. The V gene is TRBV20-1, the J gene TRBJ2-7, with D tentatively TRBD2 (6 bases). This CDR3 is built from 11 residues. Germline values: CDR1 DFQATT, CDR2 SNEGSKA (reference sequence). The germline V and J ends were trimmed by 7 bases and 4 bases, with 11 bases remaining between them.

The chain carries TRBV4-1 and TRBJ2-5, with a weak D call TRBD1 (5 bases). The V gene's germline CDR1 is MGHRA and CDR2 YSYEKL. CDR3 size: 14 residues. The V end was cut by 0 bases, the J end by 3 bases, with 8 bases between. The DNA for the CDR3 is TGCGCCAGCAGCCAAGAGGGCAGGGAAGAGACCCAGTACTTC. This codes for CASSQEGREETQYF.

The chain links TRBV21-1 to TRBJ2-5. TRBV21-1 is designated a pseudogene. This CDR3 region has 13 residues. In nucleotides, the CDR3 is TGTGCCAGCAGCACGAGGGGCAGGGAGACCCAGTACTTC. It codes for CASSTRGRETQYF.

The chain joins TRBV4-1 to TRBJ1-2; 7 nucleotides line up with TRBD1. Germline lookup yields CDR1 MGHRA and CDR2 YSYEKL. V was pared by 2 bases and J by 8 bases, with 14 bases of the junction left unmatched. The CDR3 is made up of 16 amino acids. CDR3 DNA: TGCGCCAGCAGCCAATCGACAGGGAATTTATTCGGCGGCTACACCTTC. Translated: CASSQSTGNLFGGYTF.

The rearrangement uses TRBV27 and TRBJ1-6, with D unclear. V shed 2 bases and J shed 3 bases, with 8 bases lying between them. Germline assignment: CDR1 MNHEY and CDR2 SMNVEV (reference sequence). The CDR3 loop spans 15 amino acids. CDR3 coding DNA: TGTGCCAGCAGTTTAACCGGCAGCTATAATTCACCCCTCCACTTT. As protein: CASSLTGSYNSPLHF.